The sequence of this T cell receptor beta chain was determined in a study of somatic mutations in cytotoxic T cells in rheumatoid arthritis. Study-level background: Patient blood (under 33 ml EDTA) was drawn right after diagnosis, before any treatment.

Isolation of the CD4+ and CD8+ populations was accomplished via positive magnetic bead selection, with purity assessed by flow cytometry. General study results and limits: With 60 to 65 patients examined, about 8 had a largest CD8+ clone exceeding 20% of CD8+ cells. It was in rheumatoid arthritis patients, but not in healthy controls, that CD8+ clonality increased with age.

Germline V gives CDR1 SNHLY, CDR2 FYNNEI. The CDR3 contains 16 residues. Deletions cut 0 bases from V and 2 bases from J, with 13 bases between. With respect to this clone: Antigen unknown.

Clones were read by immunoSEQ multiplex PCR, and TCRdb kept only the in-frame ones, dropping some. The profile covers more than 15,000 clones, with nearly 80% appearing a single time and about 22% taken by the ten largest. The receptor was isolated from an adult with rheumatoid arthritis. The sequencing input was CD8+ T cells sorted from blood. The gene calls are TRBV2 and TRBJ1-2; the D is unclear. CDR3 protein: CASSEAGLAENYGYTF. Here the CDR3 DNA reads TGTGCCAGCAGTGAAGCGGGGTTGGCAGAGAACTATGGCTACACCTTC.